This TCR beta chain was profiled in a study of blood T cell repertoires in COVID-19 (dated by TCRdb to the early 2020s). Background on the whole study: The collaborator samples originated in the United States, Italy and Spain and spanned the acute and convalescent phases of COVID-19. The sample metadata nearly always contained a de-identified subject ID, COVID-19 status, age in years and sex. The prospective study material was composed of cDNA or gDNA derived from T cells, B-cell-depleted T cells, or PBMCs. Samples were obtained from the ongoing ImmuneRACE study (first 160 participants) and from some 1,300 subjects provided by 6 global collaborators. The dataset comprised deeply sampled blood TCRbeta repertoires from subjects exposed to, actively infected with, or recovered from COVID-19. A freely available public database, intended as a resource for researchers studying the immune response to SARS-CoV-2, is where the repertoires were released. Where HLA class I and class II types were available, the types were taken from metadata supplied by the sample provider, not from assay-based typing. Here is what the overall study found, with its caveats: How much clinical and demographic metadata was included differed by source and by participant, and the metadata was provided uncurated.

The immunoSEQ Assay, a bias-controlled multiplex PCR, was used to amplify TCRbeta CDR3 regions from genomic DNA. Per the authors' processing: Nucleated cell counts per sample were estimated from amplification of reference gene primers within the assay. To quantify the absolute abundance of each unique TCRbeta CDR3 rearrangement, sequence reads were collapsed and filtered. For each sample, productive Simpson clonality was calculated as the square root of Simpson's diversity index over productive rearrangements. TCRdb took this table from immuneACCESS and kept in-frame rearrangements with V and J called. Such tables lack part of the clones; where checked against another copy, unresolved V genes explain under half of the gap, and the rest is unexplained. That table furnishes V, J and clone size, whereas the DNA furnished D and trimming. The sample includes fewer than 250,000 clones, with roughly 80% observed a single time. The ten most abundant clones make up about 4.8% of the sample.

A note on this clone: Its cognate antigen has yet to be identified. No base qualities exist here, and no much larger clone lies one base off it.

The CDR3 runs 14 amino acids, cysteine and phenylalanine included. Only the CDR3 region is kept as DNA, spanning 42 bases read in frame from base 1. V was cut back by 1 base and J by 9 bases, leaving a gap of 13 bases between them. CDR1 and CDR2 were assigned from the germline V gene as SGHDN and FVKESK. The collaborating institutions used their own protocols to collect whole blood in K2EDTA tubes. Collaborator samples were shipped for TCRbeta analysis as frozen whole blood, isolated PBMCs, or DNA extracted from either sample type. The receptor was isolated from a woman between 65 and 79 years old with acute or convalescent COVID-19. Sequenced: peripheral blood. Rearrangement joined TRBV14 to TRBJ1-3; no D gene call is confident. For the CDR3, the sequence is CASSQVPRRGTIYF. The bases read TGTGCCAGCAGCCAAGTTCCCAGACGAGGCACCATATATTTT.